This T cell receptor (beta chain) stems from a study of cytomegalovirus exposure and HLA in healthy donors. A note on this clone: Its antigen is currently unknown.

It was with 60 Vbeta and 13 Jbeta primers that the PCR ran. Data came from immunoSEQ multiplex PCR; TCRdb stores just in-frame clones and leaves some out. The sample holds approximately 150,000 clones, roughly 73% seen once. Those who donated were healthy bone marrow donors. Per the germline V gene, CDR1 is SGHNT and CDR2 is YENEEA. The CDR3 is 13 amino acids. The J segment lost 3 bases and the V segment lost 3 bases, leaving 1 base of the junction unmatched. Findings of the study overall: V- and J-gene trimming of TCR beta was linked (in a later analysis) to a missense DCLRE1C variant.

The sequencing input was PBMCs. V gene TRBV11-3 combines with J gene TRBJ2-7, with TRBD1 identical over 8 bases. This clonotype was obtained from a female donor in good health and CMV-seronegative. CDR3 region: CASSLGQVYEQYF. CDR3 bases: TGTGCCAGCAGCTTGGGACAGGTCTACGAGCAGTACTTC.